These 16 T cell receptor beta chains were sequenced from one sample in a study of Ad26.COV2.S vaccination and SARS-CoV-2 variants. Treatment indicated: approximately 18 received Ad26.COV2.S at low or high dose, single or two shots; 5 received placebo; per-sample allocation not given. Sampling occurred on day 63 after the first vaccine or placebo injection. Profiling relied on immunoSEQ multiplex PCR, and the TCRdb table lists in-frame clones only, not all of them. The sample shows a few hundred thousand clones, roughly 87% of them seen only once. Sequences were derived from peripheral blood, sampled in a trial of Ad26.COV2.S vaccine versus placebo. These receptor sequences come from a person between 18 and 60 years old who received the Ad26.COV2.S COVID-19 vaccine or a placebo.

CDR3 sequence (DNA): TGCAGTGCTAGTAGTGGACAGCTAGGCCGGGCAGGGAGGTCCTACGAGCAGTACTTC. Protein sequence: CSASSGQLGRAGRSYEQYF. The J gene is TRBJ2-7, the V gene TRBV20-1, with D perhaps given as TRBD1 or TRBD2 (6 bases each). Trimming took off 3 bases at V and 1 base at J, with 28 bases between the two ends. CDR3 length: 19 amino acids. Germline-derived CDR1 and CDR2 are DFQATT and SNEGSKA (reference sequence).

V usage is TRBV5-1 and J usage is TRBJ1-6; TRBD1 aligns across 10 bases. Germline-derived CDR1 and CDR2 are SGHRS and YFSETQ. With 4 bases clipped from V and 7 bases from J, the junction kept 8 bases outside the gene matches. The CDR3 totals 16 residues. Written as DNA, the CDR3 is TGCGCCAGCAGCCCCCGTCCGGGACAGGGGAATTCACCCCTCCACTTT. This gives the protein CASSPRPGQGNSPLHF.

V and J are TRBV13 and TRBJ1-1; maybe TRBD1 (6 bases). The germline gives CDR1 PRHDT, CDR2 FYEKMQ (reference sequence). CDR3 length: 15 amino acids. Trimming left V 7 bases short and J 0 bases short, with 15 bases between. CDR3 DNA: TGTGCCAGCACTGACTTCGGACAGTTGAACACTGAAGCTTTCTTT. Protein: CASTDFGQLNTEAFF.

This rearrangement joins TRBV11-2 to TRBJ1-4, with unresolved D. V dropped 2 bases and J dropped 8 bases, with 15 bases sitting between them. This CDR3 has 15 amino acids. The V gene's germline CDR1 is SGHAT and CDR2 FQNNGV. The CDR3 sequence: CASSLSQVAREKLFF. The CDR3 DNA sequence: TGTGCCAGCAGCTTATCGCAGGTCGCAAGAGAAAAACTGTTTTTT.

This chain connects TRBV29-1 to TRBJ1-4, with 8 bases aligning to TRBD1. The V gene end was trimmed by 6 bases and the J gene end by 8 bases; junction bases not matched to a gene: 8. The CDR3 is made up of 13 amino acids. Looked up from germline, CDR1 is SQVTM and CDR2 is ANQGSEA. The DNA for the CDR3 is TGCAGCGTCAGAACCAGGGGGCACGAAAAACTGTTTTTT. Protein product: CSVRTRGHEKLFF.

This chain uses TRBV5-5 with TRBJ1-1; D might be TRBD1 (5 bases). CDR1 is SGHKS, CDR2 YYEKEE, per germline (reference sequence). The V end was cut by 4 bases, the J end by 1 base, with 17 bases between. The CDR3 runs to 16 residues. In DNA form, the CDR3 reads TGTGCCAGCAGCCTCCCGGTCGGTGGGGGGAACACTGAAGCTTTCTTT. The encoded protein is CASSLPVGGGNTEAFF.

The V call is TRBV6-1, the J call TRBJ1-5, with D unclear. The CDR3 contains 15 residues. V lost 1 base and J 4 bases, leaving 11 bases between the germline ends. Germline CDR1 and CDR2: MNHNS and SASEGT. CDR3 loop: CASSEVLLGNQPQHF. The DNA of the CDR3 is TGTGCCAGCAGTGAAGTCCTTTTAGGGAATCAGCCCCAGCATTTT.

V gene TRBV5-1 combines with J gene TRBJ1-1; D uncertain. CDR1 and CDR2 from the germline V gene are SGHRS and YFSETQ. V was clipped by 4 bases and J by 1 base, with 8 bases between them. CDR3 size: 13 residues. The CDR3 here is CASSPRGNTEAFF. DNA of the CDR3: TGCGCCAGCAGCCCACGGGGGAACACTGAAGCTTTCTTT.

CDR3: CATSDTQLAKNIQYF. CDR3 DNA sequence: TGTGCCACCAGTGACACACAGCTAGCCAAAAACATTCAGTACTTC. The J gene is TRBJ2-4, the V gene TRBV24-1; D call uncertain. Germline CDR1 is KGHDR and CDR2 is SFDVKD. The CDR3 has 15 amino acids. V was shortened by 4 bases and J by 0 bases, with 9 bases between the two germline ends.

V gene TRBV30 combines with J gene TRBJ1-6; D unresolved. Trimming took 2 bases from V and 7 from J, leaving 9 bases between them. The CDR3 covers 13 residues. In germline, CDR1 is GTSNPN, CDR2 SVGIG (reference sequence). The CDR3 here is CAWSLQKNSPLHF. CDR3 nucleotide sequence: TGTGCCTGGAGTCTACAGAAGAATTCACCCCTCCACTTT. Full variable domain (rest looked up from reference TRBV30 and TRBJ1-6): SQTIHQWPATLVQPVGSPLSLECTVEGTSNPNLYWYRQAAGRGLQLLFYSVGIGQISSEVPQNLSASRPQDRQFILSSKKLLLSDSGFYLCAWSLQKNSPLHFGNGTRLTVT.

The genes are TRBV18 and TRBJ2-2, with 7 bases identical to TRBD1. CDR1 KGHSH and CDR2 LQKENI come from the germline V gene. The junction had 7 bases not matched to a gene; V was cut back by 3 bases and J by 6 bases. CDR3 size: 15 residues. The DNA for the CDR3 is TGTGCCAGCTCACCGAGGACAGGCGCGGCCGGGGAGCTGTTTTTT. Its protein product is CASSPRTGAAGELFF.

The rearrangement joins TRBV14 to TRBJ2-6, with D possibly called TRBD1 or TRBD2 (6 bases each). The CDR3 is made up of 14 amino acids. V dropped 10 bases and J dropped 2 bases, with 12 bases sitting between them. Germline-derived CDR1 and CDR2 are SGHDN and FVKESK. CDR3 protein: CATSGAPGANVLTF. The CDR3 DNA is TGTGCCACCTCGGGGGCCCCTGGGGCCAACGTCCTGACTTTC.

This chain links TRBV9 with TRBJ2-1; TRBD2 might be the D (6 bases). The CDR3 is made up of 14 amino acids. CDR1 and CDR2 (germline): SGDLS, YYNGEE. Trimming stripped 4 bases from V and 6 bases from J, with 14 bases between. CDR3 DNA: TGTGCCAGCAGCCCTCCTTTCGGGGGCAATGAGCAGTTCTTC. Protein: CASSPPFGGNEQFF.

This clone was observed a few times. The chain recombines TRBV7-2 with TRBJ1-5, with no clear D. The CDR3 is 15 amino acids. Deletions cut 4 bases from V and 1 base from J, with 11 bases between. Germline V CDR1 and CDR2: SGHTA, FQGNSA. DNA of the CDR3: TGTGCCAGCAGCTCTCGATTTGGGAGCAATCAGCCCCAGCATTTT. It encodes CASSSRFGSNQPQHF.

The chain carries TRBV7-3 and TRBJ1-1; 8 bases match TRBD1. The germline V gene encodes CDR1 SGHTA and CDR2 FQGTGA. V lost 4 bases and J lost 0; bases outside the gene matches: 4. The CDR3 length is 15 residues. The chain's CDR3 is CASSSTGGLNTEAFF. CDR3 coding DNA: TGTGCCAGCAGCTCAACAGGGGGGTTGAACACTGAAGCTTTCTTT.

Here the CDR3 reads CASRRGRNTEAFF. DNA of the CDR3: TGTGCCAGCAGGAGGGGTAGGAACACTGAAGCTTTCTTT. The rearrangement joins TRBV12-3 or TRBV12-4 to TRBJ1-1; D is perhaps TRBD1 (5 bases). The V and J ends lost 6 bases and 1 base respectively, with 9 bases between them. There are 13 residues in the CDR3.